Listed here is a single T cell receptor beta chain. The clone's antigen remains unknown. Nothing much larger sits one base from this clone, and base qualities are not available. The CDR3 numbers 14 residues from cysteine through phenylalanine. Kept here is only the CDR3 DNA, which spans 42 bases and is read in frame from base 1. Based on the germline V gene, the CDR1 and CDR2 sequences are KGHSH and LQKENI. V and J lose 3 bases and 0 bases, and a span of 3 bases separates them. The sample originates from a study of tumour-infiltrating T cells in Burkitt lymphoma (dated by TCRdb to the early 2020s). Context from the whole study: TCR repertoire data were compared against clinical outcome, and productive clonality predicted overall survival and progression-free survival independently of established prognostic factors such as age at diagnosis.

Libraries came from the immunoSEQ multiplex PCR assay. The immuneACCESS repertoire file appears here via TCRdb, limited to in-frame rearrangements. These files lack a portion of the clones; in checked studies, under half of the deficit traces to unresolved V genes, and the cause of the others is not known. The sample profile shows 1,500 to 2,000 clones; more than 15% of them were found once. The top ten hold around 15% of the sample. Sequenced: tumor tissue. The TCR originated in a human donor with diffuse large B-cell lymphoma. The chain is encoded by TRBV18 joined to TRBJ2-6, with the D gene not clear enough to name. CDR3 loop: CASSPFSGANVLTF. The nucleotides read TGTGCCAGCTCACCCTTCTCTGGGGCCAACGTCCTGACTTTC.